This TCR beta chain originates from a study of Graves' ophthalmopathy and Graves' hyperthyroidism. The authors amplified TCR beta CDR3 regions from RNA transcripts. The library came from an HTBI-primed first-round RT-PCR and a second-round multiplex PCR. From the multiplex PCR reads, TCRdb called clonotypes with MiXCR, one entry per CDR3 protein. The sample lists approximately 210,000 distinct CDR3 sequences, 20% to 25% occurring once. General study findings and limits: Sensitivity reached around 67% and specificity around 76% when the model predicted ophthalmopathy progression.

V shed 5 bases, J shed 1 base, and the junction held 13 bases outside the gene matches. From germline, CDR1 is SGHVS and CDR2 FQNEAQ. The length of the CDR3 is 19 residues. The table lists this clonotype with many counts. Its antigen is currently unknown. The V and J genes are TRBV7-8 and TRBJ2-4; 11 bases align to TRBD1. The sequenced sample was peripheral blood. This sequence originates from a woman between 50 and 59 years old with Graves' ophthalmopathy. The CDR3 region has the DNA TGTGCCAGCAGCCCCCGCCCAAGGGACAGGGGGTCGGCCAAAAACATTCAGTACTTC. Amino acid sequence: CASSPRPRDRGSAKNIQYF.